This is a list of T cell receptor beta chains from one sample in a study of T cell responses to AZD1222 COVID-19 vaccine. Some clones are missing from TCRdb's copy, which holds only in-frame ones; the method was immunoSEQ multiplex PCR. The sample holds 70,000 to 95,000 clones, roughly 90% seen once. The source was peripheral blood, collected 28 days after the second AZD1222 dose. The receptors originated from an adult who received the AZD1222 COVID-19 vaccine. Each CDR3 is given with its conserved first and last residue. D genes are given only for firm matches. Clone size is stated in some rows and not others, as once, few, many or a class when expanded.

v_call: TRBV9
d_call: .
j_call: TRBJ2-3
clone_size: .
cdr3_nt: TGTGCCACCGACCCCGGGGGAACAGATACGCAGTATTTT
cdr3_aa: CATDPGGTDTQYF

v_call: TRBV5-1
d_call: .
j_call: TRBJ2-2
clone_size: .
cdr3_nt: TGCGCCAGCAGCTTCAACCTAGGGATGAACACCGGGGAGCTGTTTTTT
cdr3_aa: CASSFNLGMNTGELFF

v_call: TRBV30
d_call: .
j_call: TRBJ2-1
clone_size: .
cdr3_nt: TGTGCCTGGAGTGGGGGGGCGACGAGCTCCTACAATGAGCAGTTCTTC
cdr3_aa: CAWSGGATSSYNEQFF

v_call: TRBV6-4
d_call: TRBD2
j_call: TRBJ2-1
clone_size: .
cdr3_nt: TGTGCCAGCAGTGGAGAAGGACTAGCTGGTGAGCAGTTCTTC
cdr3_aa: CASSGEGLAGEQFF

v_call: TRBV19
d_call: TRBD1
j_call: TRBJ2-3
clone_size: .
cdr3_nt: TGTGCCAGTTCAGGACAGGGCCCCACAGATACGCAGTATTTT
cdr3_aa: CASSGQGPTDTQYF

v_call: TRBV4-2
d_call: TRBD2
j_call: TRBJ2-3
clone_size: .
cdr3_nt: TGTGCCAGCAGCCAACTAGGGGCGCTAGCGGGAGAGGGGGTCACAGATACGCAGTATTTT
cdr3_aa: CASSQLGALAGEGVTDTQYF

v_call: TRBV30
d_call: TRBD2
j_call: TRBJ2-7
clone_size: .
cdr3_nt: TGTGCCTGGAGTGTCCCCCGGACTAGCGGGAGGACGGACCCCTACGAGCAGTACTTC
cdr3_aa: CAWSVPRTSGRTDPYEQYF

v_call: TRBV12-5
d_call: .
j_call: TRBJ1-2
clone_size: .
cdr3_nt: TGTGCTAGTGGTTTGTATGCGACAGGAGAGACCAATGGCTACACCTTC
cdr3_aa: CASGLYATGETNGYTF

v_call: TRBV15
d_call: .
j_call: TRBJ2-3
clone_size: .
cdr3_nt: TGTGCCACCAGCAGAGGCTTTTCCACTAGCACAGATACGCAGTATTTT
cdr3_aa: CATSRGFSTSTDTQYF

v_call: TRBV7-2
d_call: TRBD2
j_call: TRBJ2-4
clone_size: .
cdr3_nt: TGTGCCAGCAGCCCGACTAGCGGGATGAGGATAAACATTCAGTACTTC
cdr3_aa: CASSPTSGMRINIQYF

v_call: TRBV27
d_call: TRBD1
j_call: TRBJ2-2
clone_size: .
cdr3_nt: TGTGCCAGCAGACCTTCGGGACAGAGGAACACCGGGGAGCTGTTTTTT
cdr3_aa: CASRPSGQRNTGELFF

v_call: TRBV7-9
d_call: .
j_call: TRBJ2-7
clone_size: .
cdr3_nt: TGTGCCAGCAGCTTAGTACCAGCCGGTTCGGGTGAGCAGTACTTC
cdr3_aa: CASSLVPAGSGEQYF

v_call: TRBV19
d_call: .
j_call: TRBJ1-5
clone_size: .
cdr3_nt: TGTGCCAGTAGTATCCAGAGCGGCGTCGAGCGGCAGCCCCAGCATTTT
cdr3_aa: CASSIQSGVERQPQHF

v_call: TRBV5-5
d_call: TRBD1
j_call: TRBJ2-4
clone_size: .
cdr3_nt: TGTGCCAGCAGCGTGGGACAGGGCGGCAAAAACATTCAGTACTTC
cdr3_aa: CASSVGQGGKNIQYF

v_call: TRBV10-3
d_call: .
j_call: TRBJ1-6
clone_size: .
cdr3_nt: TGTGCCATCAGTGGTCAGGGATCGAATTCACCCCTCCACTTT
cdr3_aa: CAISGQGSNSPLHF

v_call: TRBV10-1
d_call: .
j_call: TRBJ2-7
clone_size: .
cdr3_nt: TGCGCCAGCAGTCGAGACCTAGCCTACGAGCAGTACTTC
cdr3_aa: CASSRDLAYEQYF

v_call: TRBV12-3/TRBV12-4
d_call: TRBD2
j_call: TRBJ2-5
clone_size: .
cdr3_nt: TGTGCCAGCAGTTTGGGAGGGGACCTCCAGTACTTC
cdr3_aa: CASSLGGDLQYF

v_call: TRBV5-1
d_call: .
j_call: TRBJ1-4
clone_size: .
cdr3_nt: TGCGCCAGCAGTATTTCTGGGGCTTCTAATGAAAAACTGTTTTTT
cdr3_aa: CASSISGASNEKLFF

v_call: TRBV7-6
d_call: TRBD1
j_call: TRBJ1-5
clone_size: once
cdr3_nt: TGTGCCAGCAGCTTAATGGACAGGCACCAGCCCCAGCATTTT
cdr3_aa: CASSLMDRHQPQHF

v_call: TRBV4-1
d_call: .
j_call: TRBJ2-2
clone_size: few
cdr3_nt: TGCGCCAGCAGCCACGGTCTGGGCAGGTTAGACACCGGGGAGCTGTTTTTT
cdr3_aa: CASSHGLGRLDTGELFF

v_call: TRBV27
d_call: .
j_call: TRBJ1-1
clone_size: .
cdr3_nt: TGTGCCAGCAGTTTTCGGGGGGGAACTGAAGCTTTCTTT
cdr3_aa: CASSFRGGTEAFF

v_call: TRBV11-2
d_call: .
j_call: TRBJ2-4
clone_size: .
cdr3_nt: TGTGCCAGCAGCTTAGGGGGAACTAACATTCAGTACTTC
cdr3_aa: CASSLGGTNIQYF

v_call: TRBV4-1
d_call: TRBD2
j_call: TRBJ2-7
clone_size: .
cdr3_nt: TGCGCCAGCAGCCAGCCGACACTAGCGGACCCCTCCTACGAGCAGTACTTC
cdr3_aa: CASSQPTLADPSYEQYF

v_call: TRBV4-2
d_call: TRBD2
j_call: TRBJ2-1
clone_size: .
cdr3_nt: TGTGCCAGCAGCCAAGATGGACTAGCGGGAGGGAATGAGCAGTTCTTC
cdr3_aa: CASSQDGLAGGNEQFF

v_call: TRBV4-1
d_call: .
j_call: TRBJ2-7
clone_size: .
cdr3_nt: TGCGCCAGCAGCCAAGTGATTACAGATCCCTCAAGCTCCTACGAGCAGTACTTC
cdr3_aa: CASSQVITDPSSSYEQYF

v_call: TRBV28
d_call: .
j_call: TRBJ1-2
clone_size: .
cdr3_nt: TGTGCCAGCAGTTTGGCCCGAAGCTATGGCTACACCTTC
cdr3_aa: CASSLARSYGYTF

v_call: TRBV2
d_call: .
j_call: TRBJ2-7
clone_size: .
cdr3_nt: TGTGCCATCTCCGGGACTGCCTACGAGCAGTACTTC
cdr3_aa: CAISGTAYEQYF

v_call: TRBV5-1
d_call: TRBD2
j_call: TRBJ2-7
clone_size: .
cdr3_nt: TGCGCCAGCAGCATGGGAACTAGCGCGAGGGAGCAGTACTTC
cdr3_aa: CASSMGTSAREQYF

v_call: TRBV5-4
d_call: .
j_call: TRBJ1-1
clone_size: .
cdr3_nt: TGTGCCAGTTTTCCTTGGGCAGGCCTCATGAACACTGAAGCTTTCTTT
cdr3_aa: CASFPWAGLMNTEAFF

v_call: TRBV19
d_call: .
j_call: TRBJ2-4
clone_size: .
cdr3_nt: TGTGCCAGTAGTCCCCTAGCTTCCAAAAACATTCAGTACTTC
cdr3_aa: CASSPLASKNIQYF

v_call: TRBV5-1
d_call: .
j_call: TRBJ1-2
clone_size: once
cdr3_nt: TGCGCCAGCAGCTTGGTTTCTGGTGCCGATTCCTATGGCTACACCTTC
cdr3_aa: CASSLVSGADSYGYTF